The 18 T cell receptor beta chains given below trace back to one sample, sequenced in a study of Ad26.COV2.S vaccination and SARS-CoV-2 variants. The method was immunoSEQ multiplex PCR; TCRdb's version includes in-frame clones alone and lacks a portion of them. Among about 440,000 clones listed, less than 95% were seen once. Treatment: roughly 19 received Ad26.COV2.S at low or high dose, single or two shots; five or six received placebo; per-sample allocation not given. Sampling took place 63 days after the first vaccine or placebo injection. Source: peripheral blood, taken in a trial of Ad26.COV2.S vaccine versus placebo. Every receptor here comes from a person between 18 and 59 years old who received the Ad26.COV2.S COVID-19 vaccine or a placebo.

In its sample, this clone was seen once. This chain uses TRBV15 with TRBJ2-5; no reliable D call. Trimming cost V 3 bases and J 5 bases, with 10 bases left between them. This CDR3 contains 13 residues. Germline CDR1 is LNHNV and CDR2 is YYDKDF (reference sequence). The CDR3 is CATSRAAQETQYF. CDR3 nucleotide sequence: TGTGCCACCAGCAGGGCAGCCCAGGAGACCCAGTACTTC.

The chain combines TRBV28 with TRBJ2-7; D is tentatively TRBD1 or TRBD2 (7 bases each). V was clipped by 9 bases and J by 2 bases, with 14 bases between them. Germline V gives CDR1 MDHEN, CDR2 SYDVKM. This CDR3 spans 13 amino acids. This chain's CDR3 is CASVPGGAYEQYF. CDR3 coding DNA: TGTGCCAGTGTGCCAGGGGGGGCCTACGAGCAGTACTTC.

The chain is built from TRBV5-4 and TRBJ2-5; 7 bases line up with TRBD2. Germline V gives CDR1 SGHNT, CDR2 YYREEE (reference sequence). This CDR3 is built from 14 residues. The ends lost 4 bases at V and 8 bases at J; junction bases unmatched: 11. CDR3 sequence: CASSQGLVDGTQYF. The CDR3 nucleotides read TGTGCCAGCAGCCAAGGACTAGTCGACGGAACCCAGTACTTC.

The chain recombines TRBV25-1 with TRBJ2-7, with 9 nucleotides matching TRBD2. The V gene's germline CDR1 is MGHDK and CDR2 SYGVNS. This CDR3 is 13 amino acids long. The CDR3 DNA follows: TGTGCCAGCAGTGAAGACCTAGCGGGGCGATTTTTTGTC. As protein: CASSEDLAGRFFV.

This chain links TRBV28 with TRBJ2-3; D not certain. The CDR3 spans 12 residues. V lost 7 bases, J lost 2 bases, and 7 bases lay in between. Germline V gives CDR1 MDHEN, CDR2 SYDVKM. The CDR3 DNA reads as TGTGCCAGCAAAAGCCCCACAGATACGCAGTATTTT. This sequence encodes CASKSPTDTQYF.

The V gene is TRBV14, the J gene TRBJ2-1; 8 positions match TRBD2. J lost 8 bases, V lost 1 base, and 10 bases had no gene match. Per germline, CDR1 SGHDN and CDR2 FVKESK. There are 16 residues in the CDR3. The CDR3 DNA follows: TGTGCCAGCAGCCAAGCACGGACTAGCCGACAAGATGAGCAGTTCTTC. This encodes CASSQARTSRQDEQFF.

The chain joins TRBV24-1 to TRBJ2-1; D may be TRBD1 or TRBD2 (7 bases each). CDR1 and CDR2 (germline): KGHDR, SFDVKD. This CDR3 is built from 19 residues. Trimming pared 2 bases from V and 3 bases from J, leaving 22 bases between. This chain's CDR3 is CATSDSDDREGRYYNEQFF. The CDR3 DNA is TGTGCCACCAGTGATTCAGATGACAGGGAGGGCCGTTACTACAATGAGCAGTTCTTC.

The V gene is TRBV5-1, the J gene TRBJ2-1, with a possible D match to TRBD2 (5 bases). This CDR3 is 13 amino acids long. Germline CDR1 SGHRS, CDR2 YFSETQ. V was cut by 7 bases and J by 6 bases, with 14 bases left in between. CDR3 sequence (DNA): TGCGCCAGCGGGAGTCCTCCCGCCAATGAGCAGTTCTTC. Protein sequence: CASGSPPANEQFF.

In its sample, this clone was seen a few times. Other DNA variants within this sample encode the same CDR3. V gene TRBV2 combines with J gene TRBJ2-3; D is undetermined. V gave up 3 bases and J gave up 0 bases, with 7 bases separating them. Germline V gene data show CDR1 as SNHLY and CDR2 as FYNNEI. The length of the CDR3 is 14 residues. This CDR3 reads CASSEGLSTDTQYF. The CDR3 DNA reads TGTGCCAGCAGTGAGGGGTTAAGCACAGATACGCAGTATTTT.

The chain combines TRBV11-2 with TRBJ2-7; a weak D match, TRBD1 (5 bases). Trimming stripped 4 bases from V and 2 bases from J, with 15 bases between. Germline CDR1 is SGHAT and CDR2 is FQNNGV. The CDR3 sequence is 15 residues long. The chain's CDR3 is CASSSVRKGAYEQYF. DNA of the CDR3: TGTGCCAGCAGCTCCGTCCGGAAAGGGGCCTACGAGCAGTACTTC. Using reference TRBV11-2 and TRBJ2-7 for the parts outside the CDR3, the full variable domain is EAGVAQSPRYKIIEKRQSVAFWCNPISGHATLYWYQQILGQGPKLLIQFQNNGVVDDSQLPKDRFSAERLKGVDSTLKIQPAKLEDSAVYLCASSSVRKGAYEQYFGPGTRLTVT.

This clone turned up a few times. The V call is TRBV4-2, the J call TRBJ1-1; possible D gene TRBD1, 5 bases. CDR1 LGHNA and CDR2 YNFKEQ come from the germline V gene. Trimming shortened V by 3 bases and J by 1 base, and 9 bases separated the two germline ends. There are 14 residues in the CDR3. This CDR3 is CASSHLQGNTEAFF. In DNA form, the CDR3 reads TGTGCCAGCAGCCATCTTCAGGGGAACACTGAAGCTTTCTTT.

This clone was seen more than once but under ten times. This chain links TRBV27 with TRBJ1-5, with D unresolved. V lost 0 bases, J lost 7 bases, and 7 bases lay in between. Germline-derived CDR1 and CDR2 are MNHEY and SMNVEV (reference sequence). This CDR3 has 13 residues. DNA for the CDR3: TGTGCCAGCAGTTTATCCCCTTGGCAGCCCCAGCATTTT. It specifies CASSLSPWQPQHF.

The chain joins TRBV7-9 to TRBJ1-1; weak D call: TRBD1 (6 bases). V lost 2 bases, J lost 6 bases, and 16 bases lay in between. Per the germline V gene, CDR1 is SEHNR and CDR2 is FQNEAQ (reference sequence). The length of the CDR3 is 15 residues. CDR3 nucleotide sequence: TGTGCCAGCAGCTTATACGACAGGAGTGTTGCTGAAGCTTTCTTT. This encodes CASSLYDRSVAEAFF.

The chain employs TRBV27 and TRBJ2-7, with TRBD2 matching 10 bases. This CDR3 has 15 amino acids. The ends lost 0 bases at V and 4 bases at J; junction bases unmatched: 3. Germline V gene data show CDR1 as MNHEY and CDR2 as SMNVEV (reference sequence). CDR3: CASSLSGLAEYEQYF. The CDR3 bases are TGTGCCAGCAGTTTATCCGGACTAGCGGAATACGAGCAGTACTTC.

V usage is TRBV28 and J usage is TRBJ2-7; 13 nucleotides align to TRBD2. V lost 8 bases and J lost 6; bases outside the gene matches: 10. The CDR3 is 15 residues long. Germline V CDR1 and CDR2: MDHEN, SYDVKM. The CDR3 DNA sequence: TGTGCCAGCCGGACGCCCGGACTAGCGGGAGCCGAGCAGTACTTC. It translates to CASRTPGLAGAEQYF.

The rearrangement uses TRBV3-1 (or the pseudogene TRBV3-2) and TRBJ2-5, with D tentatively TRBD2 (6 bases). The V gene lost 0 bases and the J gene lost 4 bases, with 9 bases spanning the gap. Germline V CDR1 and CDR2: LGHDT, YNNKEL (reference sequence). This CDR3 has 14 amino acids. The CDR3 DNA reads as TGTGCCAGCAGCCAAGACGGGGGAGGAGAGACCCAGTACTTC. Its translation is CASSQDGGGETQYF.

V usage is TRBV27 and J usage is TRBJ1-1, with D possibly TRBD1 on 5 matching bases. V lost 3 bases and J 5 bases, leaving 16 bases between the germline ends. Germline V gene sequence: CDR1 MNHEY, CDR2 SMNVEV (reference sequence). This CDR3 has 15 amino acids. CDR3: CASSFLPGRETEAFF. The CDR3 DNA is TGTGCCAGCAGTTTTCTCCCAGGGCGGGAAACTGAAGCTTTCTTT.

The rearrangement joins TRBV5-1 to TRBJ2-3; 9 positions agree with TRBD1. Per germline, CDR1 SGHRS and CDR2 YFSETQ. V lost 3 bases to trimming and J lost 3 bases; unmatched junction nucleotides: 8. The CDR3 runs to 16 residues. CDR3 in amino acids: CASSWGQGSTTDTQYF. CDR3 nucleotide sequence: TGCGCCAGCAGCTGGGGACAGGGATCGACGACAGATACGCAGTATTTT.